The 25 T cell receptor beta chains below were found in one sample sequenced in a study of blood T cell repertoires in COVID-19. Using immunoSEQ multiplex PCR, the repertoire was profiled, and TCRdb retains in-frame clones only, with some absent. The sample contains tens of thousands of clones, 60% to 85% of which appear only once. The sequenced sample consisted of peripheral blood. These receptors were obtained from a human donor in a cohort sampled during active COVID-19.

The rearrangement joins TRBV19 to TRBJ2-7; the D gene is possibly TRBD1 (5 bases). CDR3 length equals 15 residues. V was cut by 3 bases and J by 2 bases, with 14 bases left in between. Germline CDR1 reads LNHDA; CDR2 reads SQIVND (reference sequence). CDR3 sequence reads: CASSMAAKGTYEQYF. The CDR3 DNA follows: TGTGCCAGTAGTATGGCAGCCAAGGGGACCTACGAGCAGTACTTC.

This clone has just one count. This chain joins TRBV5-1 and TRBJ2-7; 12 positions match TRBD2. V was clipped by 4 bases and J by 5 bases; unmatched bases: 13. The germline V gene encodes CDR1 SGHRS and CDR2 YFSETQ. The CDR3 is 17 amino acids. The CDR3 is CASSGGLAGRSVNEQYF. In nucleotides, the CDR3 is TGCGCCAGCAGCGGAGGACTAGCGGGACGTTCGGTGAACGAGCAGTACTTC.

This chain joins TRBV28 and TRBJ1-1, with TRBD1 matching over 7 bases. Germline loops: CDR1 MDHEN, CDR2 SYDVKM. Trimming took 5 bases from V and 4 from J; bases not matched to a gene: 4. There are 13 residues in the CDR3. CDR3: CASSRDRVTEAFF. DNA of the CDR3: TGTGCCAGCAGTAGGGACAGAGTCACTGAAGCTTTCTTT.

CDR3 sequence (DNA): TGTGCCAGTAGCAGCCGGGACATCCACAAATCTAATGAAAAACTGTTTTTT. Its translation: CASSSRDIHKSNEKLFF. This rearrangement joins TRBV19 to TRBJ1-4, with D maybe TRBD1 (6 bases). The germline V and J ends were trimmed by 6 bases and 3 bases, with 20 bases remaining between them. There are 17 residues in the CDR3. Germline V CDR1 and CDR2: LNHDA, SQIVND (reference sequence).

This chain joins TRBV4-2 and TRBJ2-7; TRBD2 aligns across 8 bases. Looked up from germline, CDR1 is LGHNA and CDR2 is YNFKEQ. CDR3 length: 15 amino acids. Trimming removed 0 bases from V and 4 bases from J; junction bases left unmatched: 5. The CDR3 nucleotides are TGTGCCAGCAGCCAAGAAACTAGCGGAGGATACGAGCAGTACTTC. It codes for CASSQETSGGYEQYF.

The chain couples TRBV27 to TRBJ2-2; D gene unclear. This CDR3 is built from 12 residues. Trimming removed 1 base at V and 8 bases at J, with 5 bases between. The V gene's germline CDR1 is MNHEY and CDR2 SMNVEV (reference sequence). Here the CDR3 reads CASSLYQGELFF. In nucleotides, the CDR3 is TGTGCCAGCAGTTTATATCAGGGGGAGCTGTTTTTT.

The chain combines TRBV7-6 with TRBJ2-2, with 7 positions matching TRBD2. Looked up from germline, CDR1 is SGHVS and CDR2 is FNYEAQ. V trimming: 0 bases; J trimming: 4 bases; junction bases outside the gene matches: 14. This CDR3 is 19 amino acids long. CDR3 nucleotide sequence: TGTGCCAGCAGCTTAGCGGCCCAGGGAGGGGATGGTAGCACCGGGGAGCTGTTTTTT. This gives the protein CASSLAAQGGDGSTGELFF.

The sample holds a few counts of this clone. The chain has TRBV6-9 and TRBJ1-2; TRBD1 agrees at 10 bases. J lost 6 bases, V lost 7 bases, and 14 bases had no gene match. The CDR3 contains 16 residues. CDR1 and CDR2 (germline): MNHGY, SVAAGI. CDR3 DNA: TGTGCCAGCACCCTCCCCCGACAGGGGGCGAGGGATGGCTACACCTTC. Its translation is CASTLPRQGARDGYTF.

The V gene is TRBV5-1, the J gene TRBJ2-1; a weak D match, TRBD2 (5 bases). The CDR3 runs 15 residues. Germline V gene lookup returns CDR1 SGHRS and CDR2 YFSETQ. The V gene lost 0 bases and the J gene lost 7 bases, with 14 bases spanning the gap. The CDR3 here is CASSLAGGLGNEQFF. CDR3 coding DNA: TGCGCCAGCAGCTTGGCCGGCGGGCTAGGGAATGAGCAGTTCTTC. Combining the CDR3 with reference TRBV5-1 and TRBJ2-1 gives the whole variable domain KAGVTQTPRYLIKTRGQQVTLSCSPISGHRSVSWYQQTPGQGLQFLFEYFSETQRNKGNFPGRFSGRQFSNSRSEMNVSTLELGDSALYLCASSLAGGLGNEQFFGPGTRLTVL.

The rearrangement joins TRBV7-2 to TRBJ2-7; D remains unclear. The CDR3 spans 13 residues. Trimming removed 5 bases from V and 3 bases from J, with 11 bases in between. Germline CDR1 and CDR2: SGHTA and FQGNSA. The CDR3 loop is CASSTPTSYEQYF. For the CDR3, the DNA is TGTGCCAGCAGCACACCAACCAGCTACGAGCAGTACTTC.

The chain is built from TRBV5-1 and TRBJ1-4; possibly TRBD1 for D (6 bases). The CDR3 loop spans 15 amino acids. Germline loops: CDR1 SGHRS, CDR2 YFSETQ. V lost 0 bases, J lost 7 bases, and 13 bases lay in between. The CDR3 region is CASSLGGGVSEKLFF. The CDR3 region has the DNA TGCGCCAGCAGCTTGGGTGGGGGCGTGAGTGAAAAACTGTTTTTT.

J is TRBJ1-2 and V is TRBV6-5; 9 bases map to TRBD1. CDR1 is MNHEY, CDR2 SVGAGI, per germline. The CDR3 runs to 14 residues. Trimming took 6 bases from V and 4 from J; bases not matched to a gene: 6. This CDR3 is CASRGQGAFYGYTF. In nucleotides, the CDR3 is TGTGCCAGCAGGGGACAGGGAGCTTTCTATGGCTACACCTTC.

The chain joins TRBV9 to TRBJ2-7, with 7 positions matching TRBD1. Looked up from germline, CDR1 is SGDLS and CDR2 is YYNGEE. Trimming cost V 3 bases and J 4 bases; bases outside gene matches: 10. CDR3 length: 15 residues. The CDR3 DNA reads TGTGCCAGCAGCGGACGATCAGGGGGAGTATACGAGCAGTACTTC. It translates to CASSGRSGGVYEQYF.

This clone has just one count. The CDR3: CASCRSELATEAFF. The CDR3 DNA sequence: TGTGCCAGCTGTCGGAGTGAGTTGGCCACTGAAGCTTTCTTT. The chain recombines TRBV6-5 with TRBJ1-1; no reliable D call. This CDR3 region has 14 residues. V lost 8 bases and J lost 4, with 17 bases in between. Germline lookup yields CDR1 MNHEY and CDR2 SVGAGI.

This chain links TRBV12-3 or TRBV12-4 with TRBJ2-7; the D is unclear. This CDR3 region has 13 residues. Trimming left V 1 base short and J 3 bases short, with 7 bases between. The CDR3 sequence: CASSLGRIYEQYF. In DNA form, the CDR3 reads TGTGCCAGCAGTTTAGGGCGGATCTACGAGCAGTACTTC.

The chain has TRBV4-3 and TRBJ2-1, with TRBD2 matching over 9 bases. CDR1 is LGHNA, CDR2 YSLEER, per germline. This CDR3 contains 19 residues. Trimming took 1 base from V and 9 from J; bases not matched to a gene: 19. The CDR3 DNA sequence: TGCGCCAGCAGCCAAGCCCCGCGGGGTAGCGGGAGAGTAGGGGTTGAGCAGTTCTTC. It encodes CASSQAPRGSGRVGVEQFF.

Only a few counts were recorded for this clone. The chain combines TRBV6-4 with TRBJ1-1, with TRBD1 as a possible D gene (6 bases). Germline-derived CDR1 and CDR2 are MRHNA and SNTAGT. Deletions cut 0 bases from V and 0 bases from J, with 8 bases between. The CDR3 contains 15 residues. CDR3 in DNA: TGTGCCAGCAGTGACTCGAGGGGGTTGAACACTGAAGCTTTCTTT. Translated: CASSDSRGLNTEAFF.

The rearrangement joins TRBV7-9 to TRBJ2-1; 7 nucleotides line up with TRBD2. In germline, CDR1 is SEHNR, CDR2 FQNEAQ (reference sequence). There are 13 residues in the CDR3. V lost 2 bases to trimming and J lost 7 bases; unmatched junction nucleotides: 2. The chain's CDR3 is CASSLQGGNEQFF. The CDR3, as DNA: TGTGCCAGCAGCTTACAGGGAGGGAATGAGCAGTTCTTC.

The rearrangement uses TRBV5-6 and TRBJ1-6; D remains ambiguous. Germline V gene data show CDR1 as SGHDT and CDR2 as YYEEEE. The CDR3 is 13 residues long. Trimming removed 4 bases from V and 9 bases from J, with 11 bases in between. CDR3 sequence: CASSGDGSSPLHF. DNA for the CDR3: TGTGCCAGCAGCGGCGACGGGAGTTCACCCCTCCACTTT.

The chain recombines TRBV6-5 with TRBJ2-6, with a weak D call TRBD1 (5 bases). The V end was cut by 6 bases, the J end by 2 bases, with 8 bases between. The CDR3 loop spans 14 amino acids. Germline-derived CDR1 and CDR2 are MNHEY and SVGAGI. CDR3 DNA sequence: TGTGCCAGCAGAAGGACACCTGGGGCCAACGTCCTGACTTTC. Protein: CASRRTPGANVLTF.

The V and J genes are TRBV6-5 and TRBJ1-2, with 10 bases lining up with TRBD1. The V gene's germline CDR1 is MNHEY and CDR2 SVGAGI. Trimming removed 6 bases from V and 5 bases from J; junction bases left unmatched: 6. The CDR3 covers 14 residues. CDR3 nucleotides: TGTGCCAGCAGGAGACAGGGGGCGGGATATGGCTACACCTTC. Protein: CASRRQGAGYGYTF.

This clone turned up a few times. The rearrangement joins TRBV7-9 to TRBJ1-6, with 9 bases that match TRBD1. Germline V lookup: CDR1 SEHNR, CDR2 FQNEAQ (reference sequence). J was trimmed by 4 bases and V by 3 bases; bases with no gene match: 4. This CDR3 is 16 amino acids long. CDR3 residues: CASSFGQGFYNSPLHF. Written as DNA, the CDR3 is TGTGCCAGCAGCTTTGGACAGGGGTTTTATAATTCACCCCTCCACTTT.

The rearrangement links TRBV7-9 to TRBJ1-3, with 7 bases aligning to TRBD1. CDR3 length equals 15 residues. With V trimmed by 5 bases and J by 2 bases, 6 bases remained unmatched. CDR1 and CDR2 (germline): SEHNR, FQNEAQ (reference sequence). The CDR3 DNA reads TGTGCCAGCAGCATACAACAGGGGACTGGAAACACCATATATTTT. Encoded protein: CASSIQQGTGNTIYF. Full variable domain (rest looked up from reference TRBV7-9 and TRBJ1-3): DTGVSQNPRHKITKRGQNVTFRCDPISEHNRLYWYRQTLGQGPEFLTYFQNEAQLEKSRLLSDRFSAERPKGSFSTLEIQRTEQGDSAMYLCASSIQQGTGNTIYFGEGSWLTVV.

This clone was seen once. V is TRBV30 and J is TRBJ2-7, with TRBD2 as a possible D gene (6 bases). This CDR3 contains 16 residues. The V gene's germline CDR1 is GTSNPN and CDR2 SVGIG (reference sequence). Between the trimmed V and J ends, which lost 0 bases and 0 bases, there was a span of 15 bases. This CDR3 reads CAWSVTLAISSYEQYF. CDR3 bases: TGTGCCTGGAGTGTAACTCTAGCGATCAGCTCCTACGAGCAGTACTTC.

CDR3 coding DNA: TGTGCCAGCATGTATAGGGGACAGGGGCTATATGGCTACACCTTC. It specifies CASMYRGQGLYGYTF. J is TRBJ1-2 and V is TRBV28; 10 bases fit TRBD1. The CDR3 sequence is 15 residues long. Looked up from germline, CDR1 is MDHEN and CDR2 is SYDVKM. Germline trimming cut 7 bases from V and 5 bases from J; bases unmatched to any gene: 10.